This TCR beta chain was identified in a study of T-cell reconstitution after alpha-beta-depleted transplantation in children. Library preparation (for TCRbeta) was performed with unique molecular identifiers. TCRdb re-derived calls from the PCR reads in MiXCR, one entry per CDR3 protein. Among just over 950,000 distinct CDR3 sequences, 25% to 35% were seen once, and the ten largest hold 28%. On this clonotype: Antigen: not known.

Study outcomes and limitations: Several hundred expanded graft clones reportedly were the source of alpha-beta T cells about two months after transplant. When one year had passed after transplant, most T-cell counts and diversity came from newly produced T cells.

This CDR3 is 13 amino acids long. Germline V CDR1 and CDR2: DFQATT, SNEGSKA (reference sequence). Trimming removed 6 bases at V and 5 bases at J, with 17 bases between. This receptor was taken from a boy in the first two years of life who had a stem cell transplant for SCID, so the T cells may come from the graft donor. The chain combines TRBV20-1 with TRBJ2-7, with D possibly being TRBD2 (5 bases). The sample consisted of PBMCs, mostly from graft donor cells, taken 360 days after TCRalphabeta/CD19-depleted stem cell transplant. CDR3 residues: CSADMRVKNEQYF. The CDR3 DNA reads as TGCAGTGCCGATATGAGGGTCAAGAACGAGCAGTACTTC.